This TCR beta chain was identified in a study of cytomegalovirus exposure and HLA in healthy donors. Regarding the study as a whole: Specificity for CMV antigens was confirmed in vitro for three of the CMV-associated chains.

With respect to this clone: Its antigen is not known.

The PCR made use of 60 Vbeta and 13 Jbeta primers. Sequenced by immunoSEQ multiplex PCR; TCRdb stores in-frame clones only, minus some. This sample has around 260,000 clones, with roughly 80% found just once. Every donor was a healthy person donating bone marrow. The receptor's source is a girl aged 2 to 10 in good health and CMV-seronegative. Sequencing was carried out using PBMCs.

In DNA, the CDR3 is TGTGCCAGCACCTCGGCGGGGGCTACTAATGAAAAACTGTTTTTT. Residues: CASTSAGATNEKLFF. The V gene is TRBV5-4, the J gene TRBJ1-4, with D tentatively TRBD1 (6 bases). Looked up from germline, CDR1 is SGHNT and CDR2 is YYREEE (reference sequence). There are 15 residues in the CDR3. The V end lost 6 bases, the J end lost 2 bases, and 14 bases lay between the germline ends.